One and the same sample provided the 7 T cell receptor beta chains below, sequenced in a study of CD8 T cells in ankylosing spondylitis. TCRdb reprocessed the 5' RACE reads via MiXCR and lists one record per CDR3 protein. The sample holds roughly 250,000 distinct CDR3 sequences, about 10% seen once. Sequenced material: blood, either unsorted or a sorted T cell fraction (not recorded which). The receptors stem from a male donor with ankylosing spondylitis or in good health (not recorded which).

This clonotype was observed a few times. V usage is TRBV10-1 and J usage is TRBJ2-5, with a tentative D call TRBD1 (5 bases). The germline CDR1 and CDR2 sequences are WNHNN and SYGVQD (reference sequence). The CDR3 has 13 amino acids. Trimming removed 8 bases from V and 0 bases from J, with 10 bases in between. The DNA for the CDR3 is TGCGCCAGCGCCAGACAGTACCAAGAGACCCAGTACTTC. The encoded protein is CASARQYQETQYF.

This clonotype was detected ten times or more. The chain uses TRBV21-1 and TRBJ2-1; TRBD2, as called in the table, went unchecked against the DNA. TRBV21-1 is a pseudogene. This CDR3 comprises 13 residues. This CDR3 is CAAGVTGYNEQFF. Written as DNA, the CDR3 is TGTGCCGCCGGGGTAACGGGATACAATGAGCAGTTCTTC.

To note about this clonotype: A read error is possible here, since a much larger clone lies one base away. J is TRBJ2-7 and V is TRBV20-1; the match to TRBD2 covers 12 bases. The CDR3 is 14 residues long. Germline values: CDR1 DFQATT, CDR2 SNEGSKA (reference sequence). CDR3 sequence (DNA): TGCAGTGCTAGGGGACTAGCGGGTCTCTACGAGCAGCACTTC. Translation: CSARGLAGLYEQHF.

This clonotype was counted many times. The V and J genes are TRBV5-1 and TRBJ2-7; D ambiguous. This CDR3 has 12 amino acids. Looked up from germline, CDR1 is SGHRS and CDR2 is YFSETQ. V gave up 6 bases and J gave up 0 bases, with 7 bases separating them. The CDR3 coding sequence is TGCGCCAGCACCGATGGCTCCTACGAGCAGTACTTC. Its translation is CASTDGSYEQYF.

In its sample, this clonotype was seen many times. V and J are TRBV30 and TRBJ1-2; maybe TRBD1 (5 bases). This CDR3 is built from 12 residues. Between the trimmed V and J ends, which lost 4 bases and 8 bases, there was a span of 14 bases. Looked up from germline, CDR1 is GTSNPN and CDR2 is SVGIG (reference sequence). The CDR3 nucleotides are TGTGCCTGGACCACCGGGGCAAGGGGCTACACCTTC. Amino acids: CAWTTGARGYTF.

The rearrangement links TRBV29-1 to TRBJ1-1; no firm D call. CDR1 is SQVTM and CDR2 is ANQGSEA in the germline V gene. CDR3 length: 12 amino acids. V was clipped by 8 bases and J by 1 base, with 11 bases between them. The CDR3 loop is CSSEGRNTEAFF. In nucleotides, the CDR3 is TGCAGCTCCGAGGGCAGGAACACTGAAGCTTTCTTT.

This clonotype was picked up many times. CDR3 sequence: CSARTGQGIYYEQYF. The CDR3 DNA follows: TGCAGTGCAAGGACTGGACAGGGGATCTACTACGAGCAGTACTTC. V usage is TRBV20-1 and J usage is TRBJ2-7, with 9 bases aligning to TRBD1. Trimming cost V 6 bases and J 3 bases; bases outside gene matches: 12. Germline CDR1 DFQATT, CDR2 SNEGSKA (reference sequence). This CDR3 has 15 residues.